The next 29 T cell receptor beta chains were all read from a single sample in a study of blood T cells in healthy people across ages. Using a J-beta primer mix together with a sample-barcoded 5' primer, a second PCR was run for roughly 6 to 12 cycles. TCRdb passed the 5' RACE reads through MiXCR, listing each CDR3 protein once. The table records hundreds of thousands of distinct CDR3 sequences, 29% of them present only once. Source material: blood. The receptors come from a woman older than 75 in good health.

This clonotype appeared many times. This chain links TRBV21-1 with TRBJ1-1; the table's D call TRBD1 went unverified against the DNA. TRBV21-1 is annotated as a pseudogene. This CDR3 has 14 residues. The CDR3: CASSKTGGRSEAFF. CDR3 nucleotides: TGTGCCAGCAGCAAGACAGGGGGCAGGAGTGAAGCTTTCTTT.

This clonotype has ten or more counts. The chain is built from TRBV5-1 and TRBJ2-5; D unresolved. The CDR3 covers 13 residues. V lost 2 bases, J lost 5 bases, and 10 bases lay in between. Looked up from germline, CDR1 is SGHRS and CDR2 is YFSETQ. This CDR3 reads CASSLGPRETQYF. CDR3 bases: TGCGCCAGCAGCTTAGGGCCCCGGGAGACCCAGTACTTC.

This clonotype was observed a few times. A much larger clone lies one base from this, so it may be a read error. The V and J genes are TRBV27 and TRBJ2-1; D gene uncertain. Per the germline V gene, CDR1 is MNHEY and CDR2 is SMNVEV (reference sequence). V was clipped by 6 bases and J by 4 bases, with 13 bases between them. This CDR3 comprises 14 residues. CDR3 coding DNA: TGTGCCAGCAGGTTCCAGGCTCCATACAATGAGCAGTTCTTC. Its translation is CASRFQAPYNEQFF.

This clonotype was recorded at least ten times. This chain connects TRBV6-5 to TRBJ2-7; weak D call: TRBD2 (5 bases). The CDR3 consists of 17 residues. V lost 0 bases, J lost 1 base, and 16 bases lay in between. Per germline, CDR1 MNHEY and CDR2 SVGAGI. The CDR3 loop is CASSYSPPTTGSYEQYF. CDR3 in DNA: TGTGCCAGCAGTTACTCCCCACCCACGACGGGGTCCTACGAGCAGTACTTC.

This clonotype was detected many times. The chain is built from TRBV2 and TRBJ2-7; D is uncertain. In germline, CDR1 is SNHLY, CDR2 FYNNEI. The ends were cut back, 2 bases at V and 2 bases at J, with 16 bases in the middle. There are 16 residues in the CDR3. The CDR3 protein is CASSEILPTGAYEQYF. The DNA of the CDR3 is TGTGCCAGCAGTGAAATACTGCCAACTGGGGCCTACGAGCAGTACTTC.

Many counts were recorded for this clonotype. This rearrangement joins TRBV7-2 to TRBJ2-1, with D perhaps matching TRBD2 (5 bases). The V gene's germline CDR1 is SGHTA and CDR2 FQGNSA. The CDR3 spans 13 residues. The ends were cut back, 8 bases at V and 8 bases at J, with 16 bases in the middle. The DNA of the CDR3 is TGTGCCAGCGGGCCTTTTAGTAGCGATGAGCAGTTCTTC. Translated: CASGPFSSDEQFF.

This clonotype was detected many times. The chain links TRBV5-5 to TRBJ2-6; D remains ambiguous. CDR1 is SGHKS and CDR2 is YYEKEE in the germline V gene (reference sequence). This CDR3 has 18 residues. V lost 1 base to trimming and J lost 0 bases, with 14 bases between them. The CDR3 DNA follows: TGTGCCAGCAGCTTGAGGGTCGACGGATACTCTGGGGCCAACGTCCTGACTTTC. Amino acid sequence: CASSLRVDGYSGANVLTF.

The chain recombines TRBV9 with TRBJ2-7, with 7 bases aligning to TRBD2. With 4 bases clipped from V and 5 bases from J, the junction kept 12 bases outside the gene matches. The CDR3 runs 15 residues. CDR1 and CDR2 (germline): SGDLS, YYNGEE. The CDR3 DNA reads as TGTGCCAGCAGCCCCCCGGGGAGGGTCTTCGACGAGCAGTACTTC. This sequence encodes CASSPPGRVFDEQYF.

The rearrangement links TRBV12-3 or TRBV12-4 to TRBJ2-1; D is uncertain. The ends were cut back, 8 bases at V and 0 bases at J, with 11 bases in the middle. The CDR3 is 14 amino acids. As DNA, the CDR3 is TGTGCCAGCTGGTCGGATTTCTCCTACAATGAGCAGTTCTTC. Translation: CASWSDFSYNEQFF.

As for this clonotype: This may be a read error: a much more frequent sequence differs by one nucleotide. This chain uses TRBV20-1 with TRBJ2-1, with D possibly TRBD1 on 5 matching bases. The CDR3 sequence is 15 residues long. In germline, CDR1 is DFQATT, CDR2 SNEGSKA (reference sequence). CDR3 DNA: TGCAGTGCTAGAGATGGGGCGGCCTCCTACAGTGAGCAGTTCTTC. Translation: CSARDGAASYSEQFF.

This clonotype was recorded many times. V gene TRBV10-3 combines with J gene TRBJ2-3, with D perhaps TRBD2 (7 bases). The CDR3 loop spans 15 amino acids. Germline V gene sequence: CDR1 ENHRY, CDR2 SYGVKD. The V end was cut by 3 bases, the J end by 5 bases, with 15 bases between. This CDR3 is CAISDGGGAEDTQYF. In DNA form, the CDR3 reads TGTGCCATCAGTGACGGAGGGGGGGCGGAAGATACGCAGTATTTT.

This clonotype was found many times. The chain joins TRBV12-3 or TRBV12-4 to TRBJ2-4; possible D gene TRBD2, 5 bases. The length of the CDR3 is 14 residues. The V gene lost 4 bases and the J gene lost 9 bases, with 16 bases spanning the gap. In DNA form, the CDR3 reads TGTGCCAGCAGTTCCCGGGAAGTTGGTACCATTCAGTACTTC. It specifies CASSSREVGTIQYF.

The sample holds a few counts of this clonotype. The chain recombines TRBV6-1 with TRBJ1-5; D unresolved. V lost 2 bases, J lost 11 bases, and 10 bases lay in between. This CDR3 comprises 12 residues. The germline CDR1 and CDR2 sequences are MNHNS and SASEGT. The CDR3 DNA reads as TGTGCCAGCAGTGAACAGCCCCGGACCCAGCATTTT. Residues: CASSEQPRTQHF.

Ten or more counts support this clonotype. The V and J genes are TRBV7-2 and TRBJ2-7; tentatively, D is TRBD2 (6 bases). In germline, CDR1 is SGHTA, CDR2 FQGNSA. V lost 2 bases, J lost 7 bases, and 12 bases lay in between. This CDR3 spans 13 amino acids. DNA for the CDR3: TGTGCCAGCAGCTTAACTAGCTTGTGGGAGCAGTACTTC. Encoded protein: CASSLTSLWEQYF.

This clonotype was detected ten times or more. The V call is TRBV24-1, the J call TRBJ2-3; D remains unclear. V gave up 3 bases and J gave up 6 bases, with 12 bases separating them. The germline gives CDR1 KGHDR, CDR2 SFDVKD. CDR3 length equals 14 residues. For the CDR3, the DNA is TGTGCCACCAGTGATCCACTGTATTTTGATACGCAGTATTTT. Translating gives CATSDPLYFDTQYF.

Comments on this clonotype: A read error may be the cause here, since a much bigger clone is one base away. V gene TRBV24-1 combines with J gene TRBJ2-3; D perhaps matches TRBD1 (6 bases). In germline, CDR1 is KGHDR, CDR2 SFDVKD. CDR3 size: 15 residues. The CDR3, as DNA: TGTGCCACCAGTGATACCGGACGGGACACAGGTACGCAGTATTTT. Translating gives CATSDTGRDTGTQYF.

There are a few counts of this clonotype. The rearrangement links TRBV18 to TRBJ2-1; D unresolved. Germline V lookup: CDR1 KGHSH, CDR2 LQKENI. The CDR3 runs to 14 residues. V dropped 0 bases and J dropped 5 bases, with 8 bases sitting between them. The CDR3, as DNA: TGTGCCAGCTCACCACCGTCGGTGGACAATGAGCAGTTCTTC. Protein: CASSPPSVDNEQFF.

The table lists this clonotype with many counts. V and J are TRBV25-1 and TRBJ2-7; D ambiguous. The ends were cut back, 0 bases at V and 2 bases at J, with 2 bases in the middle. CDR1 and CDR2 from the germline V gene are MGHDK and SYGVNS. The CDR3 runs to 12 residues. The CDR3 sequence is CASSEYPYEQYF. The CDR3 nucleotides read TGTGCCAGCAGTGAATACCCCTACGAGCAGTACTTC.

This clonotype was recorded at least ten times. J is TRBJ2-4 and V is TRBV4-3, with 7 nucleotides matching TRBD1. The CDR3 spans 14 residues. Germline CDR1 is LGHNA and CDR2 is YSLEER. After removal of 3 bases from V and 4 bases from J, the junction contained 3 bases not matched to a gene. The CDR3 DNA is TGCGCCAGCAGCCAGACAGGGCTAAAAAACATTCAGTACTTC. It translates to CASSQTGLKNIQYF.

This chain joins TRBV7-2 and TRBJ1-5, with D unresolved. This CDR3 has 13 amino acids. Germline-derived CDR1 and CDR2 are SGHTA and FQGNSA. V was shortened by 3 bases and J by 3 bases, with 6 bases between the two germline ends. CDR3 sequence reads: CASSFHFNQPQHF. The DNA of the CDR3 is TGTGCCAGCAGCTTCCACTTCAATCAGCCCCAGCATTTT.

This clonotype was observed a few times. The rearrangement uses TRBV5-5 and TRBJ1-2; D is ambiguous. The CDR3 contains 15 residues. Trimming shortened V by 1 base and J by 7 bases, and 17 bases separated the two germline ends. In germline, CDR1 is SGHKS, CDR2 YYEKEE (reference sequence). The CDR3 here is CASSLWPDEQRGYTF. The CDR3, as DNA: TGTGCCAGCAGCTTGTGGCCGGACGAACAGCGTGGCTACACCTTC.

The chain is built from TRBV18 and TRBJ2-5; D is possibly TRBD1 or TRBD2 (5 bases each). CDR1 and CDR2 from the germline V gene are KGHSH and LQKENI. V was cut by 0 bases and J by 4 bases, with 12 bases left in between. This CDR3 is built from 15 residues. The CDR3 nucleotides are TGTGCCAGCTCACCACCCGGGACCTGGACAGAGACCCAGTACTTC. This gives the protein CASSPPGTWTETQYF. Supplemented by reference TRBV18 and TRBJ2-5, the full variable domain reads NAGVMQNPRHLVRRRGQEARLRCSPMKGHSHVYWYRQLPEEGLKFMVYLQKENIIDESGMPKERFSAEFPKEGPSILRIQQVVRGDSAAYFCASSPPGTWTETQYFGPGTRLLVL.

This clonotype was detected ten times or more. The gene calls are TRBV7-2 and TRBJ1-2, with D possibly TRBD1 on 6 matching bases. V lost 1 base to trimming and J lost 8 bases, with 14 bases between them. Per germline, CDR1 SGHTA and CDR2 FQGNSA. This CDR3 has 14 amino acids. The CDR3 spells CASSLVRGGRGYTF. The CDR3 DNA follows: TGTGCCAGCAGCTTAGTAAGGGGGGGCAGGGGCTACACCTTC.

Points on this clonotype: A clone one base away is much larger, so this may be a read error. CDR3 sequence: CATSRTKESINEQFF. Here the CDR3 DNA reads TGTGCCACCAGCCGGACTAAAGAGTCAATTAATGAGCAGTTCTTC. The chain links TRBV15 to TRBJ2-1, with D maybe TRBD2 (6 bases). The V gene's germline CDR1 is LNHNV and CDR2 YYDKDF (reference sequence). The CDR3 is made up of 15 amino acids. The V end lost 5 bases, the J end lost 7 bases, and 18 bases lay between the germline ends.

This clonotype was observed a handful of times. A much larger clone sits a single nucleotide away, making a read error possible. This chain joins TRBV3-1 and TRBJ2-5, with D maybe TRBD1 (6 bases). The length of the CDR3 is 14 residues. The V gene's germline CDR1 is LGHDT and CDR2 YNNKEL (reference sequence). The ends were cut back, 4 bases at V and 10 bases at J, with 19 bases in the middle. CDR3 residues: CASSRLAGDPHQYF. The CDR3 bases are TGTGCCAGCAGCCGTCTCGCAGGGGACCCACACCAGTACTTC.

This clonotype was observed many times. The rearrangement joins TRBV20-1 to TRBJ2-1, with 14 bases that match TRBD2. Germline CDR1 and CDR2: DFQATT and SNEGSKA (reference sequence). This CDR3 region has 15 residues. V shed 5 bases and J 9 bases; nucleotides not matched to a gene: 9. CDR3 region: CSASQTSGGGGEQFF. Written as DNA, the CDR3 is TGCAGTGCTTCCCAGACTAGCGGGGGGGGAGGTGAGCAGTTCTTC.

This chain uses TRBV28 with TRBJ2-1; D is unclear. Germline V CDR1 and CDR2: MDHEN, SYDVKM. V was cut by 4 bases and J by 0 bases, with 13 bases left in between. The CDR3 consists of 16 residues. The CDR3 nucleotides read TGTGCCAGCAGTTCCCTCGGTGATGGCTCCTACAATGAGCAGTTCTTC. It yields the protein CASSSLGDGSYNEQFF.

For this clonotype: Just one base apart from a much larger clone, this may be a read error. The chain is built from TRBV6-1 and TRBJ2-5; TRBD1 agrees at 9 bases. The J call could be wrong; TRBJ2-1 is a better fit for the DNA end. The CDR3 is 21 residues long. Looked up from germline, CDR1 is MNHNS and CDR2 is SASEGT. CDR3 coding DNA: TGTGCCAGCAGTAAAATAGGGGCCGGACTAAGACAGGGGGGGGAGCAAGAGACCCAGTTCTTC. Protein: CASSKIGAGLRQGGEQETQFF.

Regarding this clonotype: Germline and junction disagree at one end, which may indicate a read error. This chain uses TRBV2 with TRBJ2-6, with D perhaps TRBD2 (7 bases). CDR3 size: 15 residues. Germline lookup yields CDR1 SNHLY and CDR2 FYNNEI. CDR3 sequence reads: CASRAGEGGADVLTF. In DNA form, the CDR3 reads TGTGCCAGCAGAGCAGGGGAGGGTGGGGCCGACGTCCTGACTTTC.